The T cell receptor (beta chain) under discussion was sequenced for a study of OX40 agonist ivuxolimab in advanced cancers. Study details: Every 2 weeks, patients got intravenous ivuxolimab at one of six dose levels (0.01-10 mg/kg). Those treated in dose escalation had hepatocellular carcinoma, melanoma, renal cell cancer or head and neck cancer.

V gave up 6 bases and J gave up 10 bases; unmatched junction bases: 12. Germline-derived CDR1 and CDR2 are SNHLY and FYNNEI. CDR3 length: 14 amino acids. A remark on this clone: Its antigen is not identified.

Findings and caveats of the study: In the 0.1-3.0 mg/kg groups, partial responders showed among the lowest expansion. More expanded clones were seen, on average, in CD8+ T cells than in CD4+.

Libraries were prepared by immunoSEQ multiplex PCR; TCRdb keeps only in-frame clonotypes and omits some of them. The sample has 36,000 or so clones, roughly nine tenths seen once. Sample: CD4+ or CD8+ T cells sorted from blood, taken in a trial of the OX40 agonist ivuxolimab. The clonotype was recovered from an adult with an advanced solid tumor such as melanoma, head and neck, liver or kidney cancer. The rearrangement uses TRBV2 and TRBJ2-1; 7 bases are a match to TRBD1. The CDR3 region is CASRKQGPIKEQFF. The CDR3 DNA is TGTGCCAGCAGGAAACAGGGGCCCATAAAGGAGCAGTTCTTC.